This entry lists 2 T cell receptor beta chains sequenced from one sample in a study of control samples from healthy donors and cancer patients. This table comes from immunoSEQ multiplex PCR, and its TCRdb copy is limited to in-frame clones, with some not included. The sample comprises tens of thousands of clones, around 94% of which are singletons, and less than 4% rests with the top ten. Sequencing used blood. These receptors all stem from a man younger than 45 in good health.

This chain uses TRBV28 with TRBJ1-2, with D tentatively TRBD1 (5 bases). The ends were cut back, 1 base at V and 6 bases at J, with 12 bases in the middle. Germline V CDR1 and CDR2: MDHEN, SYDVKM. CDR3 length: 14 residues. The CDR3 loop is CASSLLGVADGYTF. The CDR3, as DNA: TGTGCCAGCAGTTTATTGGGGGTGGCTGATGGCTACACCTTC.

V is TRBV7-3 and J is TRBJ1-1; possible D gene TRBD1, 6 bases. The CDR3 spans 14 residues. Germline V lookup: CDR1 SGHTA, CDR2 FQGTGA. With 5 bases removed from V and 1 base from J, the gap between germline ends came to 11 bases. The CDR3 loop reads CASSLGGQNTEAFF. CDR3 nucleotide sequence: TGTGCCAGCAGCCTAGGGGGACAGAACACTGAAGCTTTCTTT.